In this sample, the clone carrying this T cell receptor beta chain turned up once. The data derive from a study of blood T cell repertoires in COVID-19. At the level of the study: PBMCs, B-cell-depleted T cells, or T cells provided the cDNA or gDNA that made up the material.

Original data processing: Amplification with reference gene primers provided the estimates of nucleated cell counts. Profiling relied on immunoSEQ multiplex PCR, and the TCRdb table lists in-frame clones only, not all of them. The V and J calls and clone size come from that table; D and trimming were worked out from the DNA. The sample has 130,000 to 150,000 clones; about nine tenths are singletons. The CDR3 runs 14 residues. V lost 2 bases and J 1 base, leaving 6 bases between the germline ends. CDR1 KGHSH and CDR2 LQKENI come from the germline V gene. Within the 2 weeks before study entry, each person in the exposed group met a COVID-19 case.

What was sequenced was PBMCs or T cells enriched from blood (not recorded which). The sequence was obtained from a middle-aged woman who had been exposed to COVID-19. This sequence joins TRBV18 and TRBJ1-3; D call uncertain. The CDR3 protein is CASSPSGSGNTIYF. The DNA for the CDR3 is TGTGCCAGCTCACCATCCGGGTCTGGAAACACCATATATTTT.